A single sample is the source of the 17 T cell receptor beta chains below, sequenced in a study of shared clonotypes between healthy human individuals. Measured with immunoSEQ multiplex PCR; TCRdb has only the in-frame clones, and not every one. The sample lists approximately 2.5 million clones, more than 90% occurring once. The sample was naive CD4+ T cells sorted from blood. Subset defined: CD45RA+ positively selected. All receptors come from a man aged 18 to 29 in good health.

This sequence joins TRBV4-1 and TRBJ2-5, with D perhaps given as TRBD1 or TRBD2 (5 bases each). V lost 1 base and J 0 bases, leaving 15 bases between the germline ends. The CDR3 extends over 17 amino acids. CDR1 and CDR2 from the germline V gene are MGHRA and YSYEKL. The CDR3 spells CASSQGSGTPYQETQYF. DNA for the CDR3: TGCGCCAGCAGCCAAGGTTCGGGGACCCCGTACCAAGAGACCCAGTACTTC.

This clone has just one count. The chain employs TRBV6-1 and TRBJ1-5; 11 bases line up with TRBD1. There are 15 residues in the CDR3. CDR1 is MNHNS, CDR2 SASEGT, per germline. Unmatched junction bases numbered 5, after V lost 7 bases and J lost 3 bases. The CDR3 DNA sequence: TGTGCCAGCACTTGGGGACAGGGGGACAATCAGCCCCAGCATTTT. Its protein is CASTWGQGDNQPQHF.

In the case of this clone: The identical CDR3 is also encoded by other nucleotide sequences in the sample. The rearrangement uses TRBV7-2 and TRBJ2-1; 8 nucleotides align to TRBD2. Trimming removed 4 bases from V and 0 bases from J; junction bases left unmatched: 2. CDR1 is SGHTA, CDR2 FQGNSA, per germline. This CDR3 comprises 15 residues. The CDR3 sequence is CASSSTSGSYNEQFF. The CDR3 DNA is TGTGCCAGCAGCTCTACTAGCGGCTCCTACAATGAGCAGTTCTTC.

The gene calls are TRBV2 and TRBJ2-7, with TRBD2 matching over 11 bases. In germline, CDR1 is SNHLY, CDR2 FYNNEI. The CDR3 consists of 18 residues. Trimming removed 7 bases from V and 0 bases from J; junction bases left unmatched: 14. The CDR3 DNA sequence: TGTGCCAGCACCGACGTTGGGCTAGCGGGAGGTCCCTCCTACGAGCAGTACTTC. Amino acids: CASTDVGLAGGPSYEQYF.

V gene TRBV11-2 combines with J gene TRBJ2-1, with TRBD1 matching 8 bases. Germline V gives CDR1 SGHAT, CDR2 FQNNGV. This CDR3 spans 15 amino acids. Losses at the gene ends were 2 bases for V and 4 bases for J; bases not matched to a gene: 4. The DNA for the CDR3 is TGTGCCAGCAGCTTACAGGGGGCGAAGTACAATGAGCAGTTCTTC. It codes for CASSLQGAKYNEQFF.

The genes are TRBV5-1 and TRBJ1-1; D uncertain. This CDR3 spans 13 amino acids. From germline, CDR1 is SGHRS and CDR2 YFSETQ. The germline V and J ends were trimmed by 4 bases and 0 bases, with 7 bases remaining between them. DNA for the CDR3: TGCGCCAGCAGCCCGGTCGTGAACACTGAAGCTTTCTTT. It encodes CASSPVVNTEAFF.

This clone was detected only once. One end of the junction does not line up with germline, which may come from a read error. CDR3 sequence (DNA): TGTGCCAGCAGCGAAGTACAGGCCGGGGGAAAACTGTTTTTT. Protein: CASSEVQAGGKLFF. The genes are TRBV2 and TRBJ1-4; a weak D match, TRBD1 (5 bases). The CDR3 totals 14 residues. In germline, CDR1 is SNHLY, CDR2 FYNNEI.

V and J are TRBV9 and TRBJ2-3; 8 bases are shared with TRBD2. Germline V gives CDR1 SGDLS, CDR2 YYNGEE. The CDR3 runs 16 residues. With V trimmed by 4 bases and J by 8 bases, 15 bases remained unmatched. CDR3 amino acids: CASSPGLGVLHGTQYF. The CDR3 coding sequence is TGTGCCAGCAGCCCGGGACTAGGAGTCCTCCACGGTACGCAGTATTTT.

The rearrangement links TRBV18 to TRBJ2-3; 7 bases map to TRBD1. Germline assignment: CDR1 KGHSH and CDR2 LQKENI. V was clipped by 3 bases and J by 0 bases; unmatched bases: 9. This CDR3 region has 17 residues. In DNA form, the CDR3 reads TGTGCCAGCTCACCGGGACAGACCCTATCTAGCACAGATACGCAGTATTTT. It yields the protein CASSPGQTLSSTDTQYF.

This chain joins TRBV19 and TRBJ1-1, with D tentatively TRBD1 (5 bases). The V and J ends lost 5 bases and 0 bases respectively, with 13 bases between them. The CDR3 sequence is 15 residues long. Per the germline V gene, CDR1 is LNHDA and CDR2 is SQIVND (reference sequence). The CDR3 spells CASSPVGAMNTEAFF. The CDR3 DNA follows: TGTGCCAGTAGTCCAGTTGGGGCCATGAACACTGAAGCTTTCTTT.

This clone has more than one count but fewer than ten. The chain joins TRBV10-3 to TRBJ1-4, with unresolved D. V was clipped by 0 bases and J by 13 bases, with 12 bases between them. The CDR3 consists of 13 residues. The germline gives CDR1 ENHRY, CDR2 SYGVKD. In DNA, the CDR3 is TGTGCCATCAGTGAGTCCTTTATCCACCTACTGTTTTTT. Its translation is CAISESFIHLLFF.

The chain employs TRBV7-9 and TRBJ1-3; D gene unclear. CDR3 size: 12 residues. CDR1 and CDR2 (germline): SEHNR, FQNEAQ (reference sequence). With 9 bases removed from V and 4 bases from J, the gap between germline ends came to 10 bases. The CDR3 DNA is TGTGCCAGGAGCGAGGAGGGAAACACCATATATTTT. Its translation is CARSEEGNTIYF. Using reference TRBV7-9 and TRBJ1-3 for the parts outside the CDR3, the full variable domain is DTGVSQNPRHKITKRGQNVTFRCDPISEHNRLYWYRQTLGQGPEFLTYFQNEAQLEKSRLLSDRFSAERPKGSFSTLEIQRTEQGDSAMYLCARSEEGNTIYFGEGSWLTVV.

The table lists this clone with a count of one. The rearrangement joins TRBV10-3 to TRBJ1-6; D call uncertain. With 3 bases removed from V and 13 bases from J, the gap between germline ends came to 13 bases. The CDR3 sequence is 13 residues long. CDR1 and CDR2 (germline): ENHRY, SYGVKD. In DNA form, the CDR3 reads TGTGCCATCAGTGATGCCCCGGTCAGGCCCCTCCACTTT. This codes for CAISDAPVRPLHF.

The V call is TRBV10-3, the J call TRBJ1-2; 9 nucleotides match TRBD1. Looked up from germline, CDR1 is ENHRY and CDR2 is SYGVKD. This CDR3 region has 16 residues. The ends lost 3 bases at V and 4 bases at J; junction bases unmatched: 9. CDR3 region: CAISDPDRGGIYGYTF. CDR3 sequence (DNA): TGTGCCATCAGTGATCCTGACAGGGGGGGAATCTATGGCTACACCTTC.

This sequence joins TRBV29-1 and TRBJ1-1; D remains ambiguous. Germline V gives CDR1 SQVTM, CDR2 ANQGSEA. The CDR3 consists of 13 residues. V lost 7 bases, J lost 1 base, and 13 bases lay in between. CDR3: CSGGGTANTEAFF. The CDR3 DNA reads as TGCAGCGGGGGAGGTACAGCGAACACTGAAGCTTTCTTT.

The chain carries TRBV5-1 and TRBJ1-1; no firm D call. Trimming cost V 4 bases and J 1 base, with 11 bases left between them. The CDR3 contains 14 residues. From germline, CDR1 is SGHRS and CDR2 YFSETQ. The CDR3 bases are TGCGCCAGCAGCATCCGAGCCCAGAACACTGAAGCTTTCTTT. Encoded protein: CASSIRAQNTEAFF.

The chain carries TRBV7-9 and TRBJ1-4, with D perhaps TRBD1 (6 bases). This CDR3 is 15 amino acids long. Trimming stripped 8 bases from V and 3 bases from J, with 16 bases between. Per germline, CDR1 SEHNR and CDR2 FQNEAQ (reference sequence). As DNA, the CDR3 is TGTGCCAGCTCCCTTGACAGGACCTCTAATGAAAAACTGTTTTTT. Protein product: CASSLDRTSNEKLFF.